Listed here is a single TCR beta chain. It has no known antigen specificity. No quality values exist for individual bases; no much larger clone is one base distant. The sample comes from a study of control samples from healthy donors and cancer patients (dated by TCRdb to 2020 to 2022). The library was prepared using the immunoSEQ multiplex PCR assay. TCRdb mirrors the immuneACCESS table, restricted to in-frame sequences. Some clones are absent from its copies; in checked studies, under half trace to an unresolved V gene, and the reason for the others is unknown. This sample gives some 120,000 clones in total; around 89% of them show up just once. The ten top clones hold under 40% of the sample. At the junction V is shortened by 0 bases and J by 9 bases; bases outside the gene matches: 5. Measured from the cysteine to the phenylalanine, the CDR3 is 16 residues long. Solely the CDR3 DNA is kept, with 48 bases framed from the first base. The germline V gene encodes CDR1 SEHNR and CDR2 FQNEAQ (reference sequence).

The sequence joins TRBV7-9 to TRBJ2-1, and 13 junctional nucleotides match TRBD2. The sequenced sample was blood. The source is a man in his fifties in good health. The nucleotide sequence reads TGTGCCAGCAGCTTAGCGCTCACTAGCGGGGGGGGTGAGCAGTTCTTC. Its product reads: CASSLALTSGGGEQFF.